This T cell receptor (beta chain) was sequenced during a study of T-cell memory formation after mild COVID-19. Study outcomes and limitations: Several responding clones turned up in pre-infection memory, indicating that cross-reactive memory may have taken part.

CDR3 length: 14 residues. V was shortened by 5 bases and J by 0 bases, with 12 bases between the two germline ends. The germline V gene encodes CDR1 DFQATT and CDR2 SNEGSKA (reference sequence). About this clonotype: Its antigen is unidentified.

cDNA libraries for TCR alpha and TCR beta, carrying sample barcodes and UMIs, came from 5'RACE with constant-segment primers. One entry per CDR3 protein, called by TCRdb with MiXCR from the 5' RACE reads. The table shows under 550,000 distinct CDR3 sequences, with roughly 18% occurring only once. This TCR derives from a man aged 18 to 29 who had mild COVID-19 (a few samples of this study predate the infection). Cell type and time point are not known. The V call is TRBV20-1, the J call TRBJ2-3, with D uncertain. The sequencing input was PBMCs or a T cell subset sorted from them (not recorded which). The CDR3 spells CSAFGDLSTDTQYF. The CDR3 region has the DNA TGCAGTGCTTTTGGCGACTTGAGCACAGATACGCAGTATTTT.